Listed below are T cell receptor beta chains from one sample, sequenced in a study of response to subunit inactivated influenza vaccine. TCRdb redid the calling of the RT-PCR reads with MiXCR, one entry per CDR3 protein. Among around 500,000 distinct CDR3 sequences, approximately 11% were seen once, and the ten largest hold more than 10%. The sequencing here drew on PBMCs from blood, taken roughly 48 days after vaccination. These receptors originate from a man aged 50-60 years who received an inactivated influenza vaccine. The conserved cysteine and the conserved F or W are not part of the CDR3 here.

v_call	cdr3_length	j_call	cdr3_aa
TRBV7-9	13	TRBJ1-6	ASRPGQVNNSPLH
TRBV7-8	13	TRBJ2-5	ASSLRRGFQETQY
TRBV7-2	13	TRBJ2-2	ASSLGWVGTGELF
TRBV4-2	12	TRBJ1-2	ASSQERRRPDYT
TRBV7-9	14	TRBJ2-1	ASNVPPGAAPFEQF
TRBV6-5	14	TRBJ2-5	ASSYFRTGKMETQY
TRBV29-1	11	TRBJ2-3	SVVVTGNNAQY
TRBV5-1	11	TRBJ2-5	ASTSGNEETQY
TRBV18	14	TRBJ2-3	ASSPRGQGFTDTQY
TRBV21-1	13	TRBJ2-1	ASSSFGLEPDEQF
TRBV7-2	13	TRBJ2-5	ASSLGLRTGETQY
TRBV10-2	12	TRBJ2-7	ASNGQGATYEQY
TRBV28	14	TRBJ2-5	ASSLQGGGFQETQY
TRBV7-2	15	TRBJ2-5	ASSLAFRGQTQETQY
TRBV20-1	11	TRBJ2-1	SARLTAQSEQF
TRBV3-1	13	TRBJ2-2	ASSQEEQNTGELF
TRBV14	16	TRBJ1-1	ASSQDFRDWFQNTEAF
TRBV7-2	14	TRBJ2-2	ASSKRTAANTGELF
TRBV7-2	12	TRBJ2-7	ASSYRDPPYEQY
TRBV10-3	13	TRBJ2-3	AISDLAGVADTQY
TRBV18	14	TRBJ2-3	ASSPTRQGDTDTQY
TRBV2	12	TRBJ2-7	ASGRRQGPYEQY
TRBV6-1	13	TRBJ2-4	ASSLTGLAKNIQY
TRBV20-1	10	TRBJ1-4	SARKGLEKLF
TRBV28	12	TRBJ2-5	ASGRQAYQETQY
TRBV5-1	12	TRBJ2-5	ASIAGGPSETQY
TRBV10-2	14	TRBJ2-3	ASSSIAGGFTDTQY
TRBV12-3/TRBV12-4	13	TRBJ1-5	ASSFVGDRNQPQH
TRBV4-3	14	TRBJ2-1	ASSQEAGPRDNEQF
TRBV12-3/TRBV12-4	12	TRBJ1-2	ASSTAPNYYGYT
TRBV20-1	11	TRBJ2-2	SAPLLNTGELF
TRBV18	13	TRBJ2-7	ASSPPIGQNYEQY
TRBV5-1	12	TRBJ1-4	ASRRGTANEKLF
TRBV6-2/TRBV6-3	11	TRBJ1-1	ASRRQSNTEAF
TRBV7-2	13	TRBJ2-2	ASSLEGLVFGELF
TRBV12-3/TRBV12-4	11	TRBJ2-1	ASSPETYNEQF
TRBV5-6	11	TRBJ1-2	ASSLTLTGGYT
TRBV2	11	TRBJ2-3	ASIESRTSERY
TRBV15	15	TRBJ2-3	ATSRVGLAGSTDTQY
TRBV18	15	TRBJ2-6	ASSPPPGSSGANVLT
TRBV5-5	13	TRBJ2-5	ASSFSGGALETQY
TRBV4-2	15	TRBJ2-2	ASSQNVLAGNTGELF
TRBV5-1	12	TRBJ2-7	ASSLEGLEYEQY
TRBV6-2/TRBV6-3	11	TRBJ2-5	ASSFFQQETQY
TRBV24-1	13	TRBJ2-3	ATSVAGYPSDTQY